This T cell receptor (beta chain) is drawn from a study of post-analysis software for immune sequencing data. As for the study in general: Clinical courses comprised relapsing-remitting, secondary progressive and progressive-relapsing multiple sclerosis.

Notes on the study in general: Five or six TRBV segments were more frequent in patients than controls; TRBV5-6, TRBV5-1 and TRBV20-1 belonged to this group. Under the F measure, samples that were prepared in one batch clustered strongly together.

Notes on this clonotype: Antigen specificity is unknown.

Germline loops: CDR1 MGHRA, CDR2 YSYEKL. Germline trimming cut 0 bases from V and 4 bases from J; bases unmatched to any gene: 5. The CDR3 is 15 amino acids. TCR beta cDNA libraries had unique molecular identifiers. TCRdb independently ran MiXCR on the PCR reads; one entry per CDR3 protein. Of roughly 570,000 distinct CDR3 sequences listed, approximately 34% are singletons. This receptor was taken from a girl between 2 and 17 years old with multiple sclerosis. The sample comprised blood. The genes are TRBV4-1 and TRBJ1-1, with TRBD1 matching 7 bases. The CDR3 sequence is CASSQDGRGSTEAFF. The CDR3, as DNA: TGCGCCAGCAGCCAAGATGGCAGGGGGTCCACTGAAGCTTTCTTT.